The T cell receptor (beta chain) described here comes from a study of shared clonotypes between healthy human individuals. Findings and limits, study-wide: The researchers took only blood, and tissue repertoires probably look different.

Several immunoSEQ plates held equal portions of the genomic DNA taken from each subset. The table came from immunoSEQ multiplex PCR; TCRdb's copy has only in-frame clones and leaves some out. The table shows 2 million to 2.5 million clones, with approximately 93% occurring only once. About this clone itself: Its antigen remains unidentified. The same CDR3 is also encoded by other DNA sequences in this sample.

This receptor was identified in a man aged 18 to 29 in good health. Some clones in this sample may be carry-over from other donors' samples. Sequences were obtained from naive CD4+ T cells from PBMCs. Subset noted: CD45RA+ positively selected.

CDR3 in amino acids: CASSGPLYEQYF. For the CDR3, the DNA is TGTGCCAGCAGCGGGCCTTTATACGAGCAGTACTTC. The chain employs TRBV28 and TRBJ2-7, with D unclear. The CDR3 loop spans 12 amino acids. The germline V and J ends were trimmed by 6 bases and 4 bases, with 10 bases remaining between them. Germline V gives CDR1 MDHEN, CDR2 SYDVKM.